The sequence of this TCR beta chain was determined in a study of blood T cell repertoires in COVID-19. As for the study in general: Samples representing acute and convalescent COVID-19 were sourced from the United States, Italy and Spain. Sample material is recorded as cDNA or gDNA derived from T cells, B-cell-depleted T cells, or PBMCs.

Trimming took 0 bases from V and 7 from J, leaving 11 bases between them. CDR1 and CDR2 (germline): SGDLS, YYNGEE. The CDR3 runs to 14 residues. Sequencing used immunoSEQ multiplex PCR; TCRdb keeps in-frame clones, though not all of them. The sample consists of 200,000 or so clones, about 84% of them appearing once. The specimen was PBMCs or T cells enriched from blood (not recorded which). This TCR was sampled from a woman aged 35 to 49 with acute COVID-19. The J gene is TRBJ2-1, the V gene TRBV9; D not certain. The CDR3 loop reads CASSVGVFGNEQFF. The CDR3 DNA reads TGTGCCAGCAGCGTAGGGGTTTTCGGGAATGAGCAGTTCTTC. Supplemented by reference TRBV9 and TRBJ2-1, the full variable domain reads DSGVTQTPKHLITATGQRVTLRCSPRSGDLSVYWYQQSLDQGLQFLIQYYNGEERAKGNILERFSAQQFPDLHSELNLSSLELGDSALYFCASSVGVFGNEQFFGPGTRLTVL.